A single sample is the source of the 32 T cell receptor beta chains below, sequenced in a study of blood T cell repertoires in COVID-19. The table came from immunoSEQ multiplex PCR; TCRdb's copy has only in-frame clones and leaves some out. The sample has about 74,000 clones, over 85% seen once. The source material was peripheral blood. These receptor sequences come from a man aged 50-60 years with acute or convalescent COVID-19.

The rearrangement links TRBV18 to TRBJ1-1; no reliable D call. V lost 2 bases, J lost 1 base, and 20 bases lay in between. Germline CDR1 KGHSH, CDR2 LQKENI. The CDR3 has 18 amino acids. CDR3: CASSPNDGSISRNTEAFF. Written as DNA, the CDR3 is TGTGCCAGCTCACCAAATGACGGCTCGATTAGCAGGAACACTGAAGCTTTCTTT.

The count of this clone is one. This chain links TRBV28 with TRBJ2-3, with 10 bases lining up with TRBD2. V trimming: 3 bases; J trimming: 3 bases; junction bases outside the gene matches: 3. The V gene's germline CDR1 is MDHEN and CDR2 SYDVKM. The CDR3 consists of 15 residues. In DNA, the CDR3 is TGTGCCAGCAGTTTGGGTAGCGGGGGGACAGATACGCAGTATTTT. Translation: CASSLGSGGTDTQYF. The full variable domain, completed using reference TRBV28 and TRBJ2-3, is DVKVTQSSRYLVKRTGEKVFLECVQDMDHENMFWYRQDPGLGLRLIYFSYDVKMKEKGDIPEGYSVSREKKERFSLILESASTNQTSMYLCASSLGSGGTDTQYFGPGTRLTVL.

The chain joins TRBV6-1 to TRBJ1-6; no firm D call. Trimming removed 1 base at V and 3 bases at J, with 7 bases between. The CDR3 has 15 amino acids. Germline V gene lookup returns CDR1 MNHNS and CDR2 SASEGT. The CDR3 nucleotides read TGTGCCAGCAGTGAAGTGAACATCTATAATTCACCCCTCCACTTT. Protein product: CASSEVNIYNSPLHF.

The chain links TRBV15 to TRBJ2-3; weak D call: TRBD2 (6 bases). CDR1 and CDR2 from the germline V gene are LNHNV and YYDKDF (reference sequence). CDR3 size: 14 residues. The V end lost 1 base, the J end lost 4 bases, and 9 bases lay between the germline ends. CDR3 protein: CATSRALASDTQYF. CDR3 bases: TGTGCCACCAGCAGAGCGCTAGCGTCAGATACGCAGTATTTT. Supplemented by reference TRBV15 and TRBJ2-3, the full variable domain reads DAMVIQNPRYQVTQFGKPVTLSCSQTLNHNVMYWYQQKSSQAPKLLFHYYDKDFNNEADTPDNFQSRRPNTSFCFLDIRSPGLGDTAMYLCATSRALASDTQYFGPGTRLTVL.

This rearrangement joins TRBV6-2 or TRBV6-3 to TRBJ2-5; D might be TRBD1 (6 bases). Germline values: CDR1 MNHEY, CDR2 SVGEGT. The CDR3 has 14 residues. With 2 bases removed from V and 2 bases from J, the gap between germline ends came to 9 bases. The CDR3 DNA sequence: TGTGCCAGCAGTTACGGGGGCGTTCAAGAGACCCAGTACTTC. Encoded protein: CASSYGGVQETQYF.

The rearrangement joins TRBV29-1 to TRBJ1-1; 8 nucleotides match TRBD1. This CDR3 comprises 12 residues. The V segment lost 6 bases and the J segment 4 bases; nucleotides outside the gene matches: 4. The germline CDR1 and CDR2 sequences are SQVTM and ANQGSEA. This chain's CDR3 is CSVTTGGTEAFF. In DNA form, the CDR3 reads TGCAGCGTCACAACAGGGGGCACTGAAGCTTTCTTT.

Points on this clone: This sample includes further DNA sequences coding for the same CDR3. CDR3 region: CASSQEGVTNEKLFF. The CDR3 DNA sequence: TGCGCCAGCAGCCAAGAAGGGGTCACTAATGAAAAACTGTTTTTT. The gene calls are TRBV4-3 and TRBJ1-4, with D perhaps TRBD1 (5 bases). There are 15 residues in the CDR3. The V and J ends lost 0 bases and 2 bases respectively, with 7 bases between them. CDR1 LGHNA and CDR2 YSLEER come from the germline V gene.

This sequence joins TRBV2 and TRBJ1-2; D possibly corresponds to TRBD1 (6 bases). V lost 7 bases, J lost 4 bases, and 13 bases lay in between. Germline CDR1 SNHLY, CDR2 FYNNEI. The CDR3 covers 13 residues. CDR3: CASNDGGFYGYTF. The CDR3 DNA follows: TGTGCCAGCAACGATGGGGGCTTCTATGGCTACACCTTC. Supplemented by reference TRBV2 and TRBJ1-2, the full variable domain reads EPEVTQTPSHQVTQMGQEVILRCVPISNHLYFYWYRQILGQKVEFLVSFYNNEISEKSEIFDDQFSVERPDGSNFTLKIRSTKLEDSAMYFCASNDGGFYGYTFGSGTRLTVV.

About this clone itself: A junction end diverges from the germline sequence, so it may reflect a read error. The rearrangement joins TRBV9 to TRBJ1-2; TRBD1 matches at 9 bases. Germline V gives CDR1 SGDLS, CDR2 YYNGEE. This CDR3 region has 13 residues. The CDR3 spells CVSSDGQGFGYTF. For the CDR3, the DNA is TGTGTCAGCAGCGACGGACAGGGGTTTGGCTACACCTTC. Full variable domain (missing parts from reference TRBV9 and TRBJ1-2): DSGVTQTPKHLITATGQRVTLRCSPRSGDLSVYWYQQSLDQGLQFLIQYYNGEERAKGNILERFSAQQFPDLHSELNLSSLELGDSALYFCVSSDGQGFGYTFGSGTRLTVV.

The chain carries TRBV6-5 and TRBJ2-7; 9 nucleotides agree with TRBD1. The germline CDR1 and CDR2 sequences are MNHEY and SVGAGI. The CDR3 is made up of 14 amino acids. The junction had 7 bases not matched to a gene; V was cut back by 6 bases and J by 4 bases. Here the CDR3 reads CASRETGGPYEQYV. CDR3 DNA sequence: TGTGCCAGCAGAGAGACAGGGGGTCCGTACGAGCAGTACGTC.

This chain uses TRBV11-2 with TRBJ2-7, with a possible D match to TRBD1 (6 bases). Germline-derived CDR1 and CDR2 are SGHAT and FQNNGV. V gave up 6 bases and J gave up 6 bases, with 9 bases separating them. There are 11 residues in the CDR3. CDR3 protein: CASSNRVEQYF. The CDR3 nucleotides are TGTGCCAGCAGTAACAGGGTCGAGCAGTACTTC.

The chain joins TRBV30 to TRBJ1-2, with D tentatively TRBD1 (5 bases). The germline gives CDR1 GTSNPN, CDR2 SVGIG (reference sequence). This CDR3 is 14 amino acids long. Trimming pared 2 bases from V and 4 bases from J, leaving 14 bases between. The CDR3, as DNA: TGTGCCTGGAGTCGGGGGGATTCTGTCTATGGCTACACCTTC. Amino acid sequence: CAWSRGDSVYGYTF.

V is TRBV30 and J is TRBJ2-2; 9 nucleotides line up with TRBD1. The V and J ends lost 3 bases and 2 bases, in that order; junction bases with no gene match: 13. CDR3 size: 18 residues. The V gene's germline CDR1 is GTSNPN and CDR2 SVGIG (reference sequence). CDR3 DNA sequence: TGTGCCTGGAGGGGCTTCAGGGACAGGGTCGGAAACACCGGGGAGCTGTTTTTT. Translation: CAWRGFRDRVGNTGELFF.

The chain employs TRBV27 and TRBJ1-1; 8 nucleotides agree with TRBD1. The ends lost 4 bases at V and 8 bases at J; junction bases unmatched: 12. Germline V gives CDR1 MNHEY, CDR2 SMNVEV (reference sequence). The CDR3 consists of 15 residues. Here the CDR3 reads CASSSPTQGAREAFF. CDR3 DNA: TGTGCCAGCAGTTCCCCTACCCAGGGGGCGCGGGAAGCTTTCTTT.

The gene calls are TRBV9 and TRBJ1-5; TRBD1 might be the D (5 bases). The CDR3 contains 14 residues. The V gene lost 0 bases and the J gene lost 7 bases, with 11 bases spanning the gap. The germline gives CDR1 SGDLS, CDR2 YYNGEE. The CDR3 region has the DNA TGTGCCAGCAGCGTAGGTGGGGCGGGACAGCCCCAGCATTTT. Translating it yields CASSVGGAGQPQHF.

The sample holds one count of this clone. This chain connects TRBV19 to TRBJ2-7, with D possibly matching TRBD2 (5 bases). The CDR3 covers 12 residues. Germline CDR1 LNHDA, CDR2 SQIVND (reference sequence). With 2 bases removed from V and 5 bases from J, the gap between germline ends came to 7 bases. CDR3 loop: CASSITGNEQYF. CDR3 sequence (DNA): TGTGCCAGTAGTATAACGGGAAACGAGCAGTACTTC.

The chain employs TRBV21-1 and TRBJ2-7; the D call TRBD1 from the table was never checked on the DNA. TRBV21-1 is assigned pseudogene status. The CDR3 covers 14 residues. The CDR3 sequence is CASSRGHSSYEQYV. The CDR3 DNA follows: TGTGCCAGCAGCAGGGGACACAGCTCCTACGAGCAGTACGTC.

The count of this clone is one. V is TRBV9 and J is TRBJ2-1; tentative D call: TRBD2 (5 bases). The CDR3 has 16 residues. Germline CDR1 reads SGDLS; CDR2 reads YYNGEE. The V end lost 0 bases, the J end lost 7 bases, and 17 bases lay between the germline ends. The CDR3 here is CASSVGASQVRNEQFF. As DNA, the CDR3 is TGTGCCAGCAGCGTAGGGGCTAGCCAGGTTAGAAATGAGCAGTTCTTC.

The chain links TRBV28 to TRBJ1-2; D call uncertain. Trimming removed 5 bases at V and 8 bases at J, with 24 bases between. The CDR3 loop spans 16 amino acids. Germline values: CDR1 MDHEN, CDR2 SYDVKM. CDR3 sequence (DNA): TGTGCCAGCAGTCCCCTAGGGCTAGGGAATGAGGGAGGCTACACCTTC. As protein: CASSPLGLGNEGGYTF.

V usage is TRBV5-4 and J usage is TRBJ2-1, with D possibly TRBD2 on 7 matching bases. Germline CDR1 and CDR2: SGHNT and YYREEE (reference sequence). The CDR3 extends over 16 amino acids. V lost 0 bases and J 4 bases, leaving 14 bases between the germline ends. Written as DNA, the CDR3 is TGTGCCAGCAGCTTGGGGGGGGGCCATAAATACAATGAGCAGTTCTTC. It is translated as CASSLGGGHKYNEQFF. The full variable domain, rest sourced from reference TRBV5-4 and TRBJ2-1, is ETGVTQSPTHLIKTRGQQVTLRCSSQSGHNTVSWYQQALGQGPQFIFQYYREEENGRGNFPPRFSGLQFPNYSSELNVNALELDDSALYLCASSLGGGHKYNEQFFGPGTRLTVL.

This rearrangement joins TRBV18 to TRBJ2-7; 8 nucleotides align to TRBD1. CDR3 size: 17 residues. V gave up 4 bases and J gave up 0 bases; unmatched junction bases: 11. Per germline, CDR1 KGHSH and CDR2 LQKENI. In nucleotides, the CDR3 is TGTGCCAGCTCACAATTCTCCGGGACAGGAGGCTCCTACGAGCAGTACTTC. Translation gives CASSQFSGTGGSYEQYF.

A single count supports this clone. The chain recombines TRBV5-5 with TRBJ1-5; 8 nucleotides align to TRBD1. The CDR3 spans 19 residues. V lost 0 bases to trimming and J lost 4 bases; unmatched junction nucleotides: 15. Germline assignment: CDR1 SGHKS and CDR2 YYEKEE (reference sequence). The CDR3: CASSLAPAGTGGANQPQHF. The CDR3 DNA sequence: TGTGCCAGCAGCTTGGCTCCCGCGGGAACAGGGGGGGCAAATCAGCCCCAGCATTTT. Variable domain in full (rest from reference TRBV5-5 and TRBJ1-5): DAGVTQSPTHLIKTRGQQVTLRCSPISGHKSVSWYQQVLGQGPQFIFQYYEKEERGRGNFPDRFSARQFPNYSSELNVNALLLGDSALYLCASSLAPAGTGGANQPQHFGDGTRLSIL.

This chain uses TRBV6-6 with TRBJ2-7; 9 nucleotides match TRBD1. The CDR3 covers 14 residues. Losses at the gene ends were 6 bases for V and 7 bases for J; bases not matched to a gene: 10. CDR1 is MNHNY, CDR2 SVGAGI, per germline (reference sequence). This CDR3 reads CASRAGQGAGEQYF. The CDR3 DNA reads TGTGCCAGCAGGGCGGGACAGGGAGCGGGGGAGCAGTACTTC.

CDR3: CASSQDRTGASWEQYF. As DNA, the CDR3 is TGCGCCAGCAGCCAAGATCGGACAGGGGCCTCCTGGGAGCAGTACTTC. The chain combines TRBV4-1 with TRBJ2-7; 9 bases line up with TRBD1. V shed 0 bases, J shed 7 bases, and the junction held 10 bases outside the gene matches. Per germline, CDR1 MGHRA and CDR2 YSYEKL. The CDR3 consists of 16 residues.

The V and J genes are TRBV7-3 and TRBJ2-1; D possibly corresponds to TRBD2 (5 bases). Germline loops: CDR1 SGHTA, CDR2 FQGTGA. The V gene lost 1 base and the J gene lost 0 bases, with 10 bases spanning the gap. The CDR3 is 16 residues long. CDR3 protein: CASSLRGPNSYNEQFF. The CDR3 DNA follows: TGTGCCAGCAGCTTAAGAGGGCCCAACTCCTACAATGAGCAGTTCTTC. Full variable domain (outside the CDR3, taken from reference TRBV7-3 and TRBJ2-1): GAGVSQTPSNKVTEKGKYVELRCDPISGHTALYWYRQSLGQGPEFLIYFQGTGAADDSGLPNDRFFAVRPEGSVSTLKIQRTERGDSAVYLCASSLRGPNSYNEQFFGPGTRLTVL.

A single count supports this clone. CDR3 loop: CASSKQGAQGADTQYF. The CDR3 DNA sequence: TGTGCCAGTAGTAAACAGGGGGCGCAGGGGGCAGATACGCAGTATTTT. The chain recombines TRBV19 with TRBJ2-3; 9 nucleotides match TRBD1. The trim removed 4 bases at V and 4 bases at J, leaving 9 bases unmatched. This CDR3 region has 16 residues. Germline lookup yields CDR1 LNHDA and CDR2 SQIVND (reference sequence).

This chain connects TRBV6-5 to TRBJ2-3, with D perhaps matching TRBD2 (6 bases). The V end was cut by 6 bases, the J end by 8 bases, with 12 bases between. This CDR3 is built from 12 residues. CDR1 and CDR2 (germline): MNHEY, SVGAGI. The CDR3 here is CASSPGGPTQYF. The CDR3 DNA sequence: TGTGCCAGCAGCCCCGGGGGTCCTACGCAGTATTTT.

The chain's CDR3 is CASRQLAGGPDTQYF. The CDR3 region has the DNA TGTGCCAGCAGGCAACTAGCGGGAGGGCCAGATACGCAGTATTTT. The rearrangement uses TRBV6-5 and TRBJ2-3; 13 bases agree with TRBD2. The CDR3 contains 15 residues. Germline CDR1 and CDR2: MNHEY and SVGAGI. The V and J ends lost 6 bases and 4 bases, in that order; junction bases with no gene match: 4.

This chain joins TRBV9 and TRBJ1-2; TRBD1 matches at 8 bases. The length of the CDR3 is 13 residues. Germline loops: CDR1 SGDLS, CDR2 YYNGEE. Trimming took 3 bases from V and 4 from J; bases not matched to a gene: 2. This chain's CDR3 is CASSAQGAYGYTF. The CDR3 nucleotides read TGTGCCAGCAGCGCCCAGGGGGCCTATGGCTACACCTTC.

The chain links TRBV29-1 to TRBJ2-2, with D possibly matching TRBD2 (5 bases). V lost 6 bases, J lost 1 base, and 12 bases lay in between. CDR1 SQVTM and CDR2 ANQGSEA come from the germline V gene. The CDR3 loop spans 14 amino acids. Here the CDR3 reads CSVLRGRNTGELFF. CDR3 in DNA: TGCAGCGTCCTTCGAGGGAGGAACACCGGGGAGCTGTTTTTT.

This clone has a handful of counts. Other DNA variants within this sample encode the same CDR3. This sequence joins TRBV5-1 and TRBJ2-5; maybe TRBD1 (6 bases). The ends were cut back, 2 bases at V and 2 bases at J, with 10 bases in the middle. Germline V gene lookup returns CDR1 SGHRS and CDR2 YFSETQ. The CDR3 contains 14 residues. The CDR3 coding sequence is TGCGCCAGCAGCTTAGGACAGCTTCAAGAGACCCAGTACTTC. Its translation: CASSLGQLQETQYF.

This chain joins TRBV7-2 and TRBJ1-6; the D gene is possibly TRBD1 (6 bases). Trimming stripped 2 bases from V and 10 bases from J, with 12 bases between. Germline assignment: CDR1 SGHTA and CDR2 FQGNSA. This CDR3 has 14 residues. The CDR3 nucleotides are TGTGCCAGCAGCTTAAGGCAGGGGCCATCACCCCTCCACTTT. Amino acids: CASSLRQGPSPLHF.